This T cell receptor beta chain is drawn from a study of blood T cell repertoires in COVID-19 (dated by TCRdb to about 2020). For the wider study: Collaborator samples came from the United States, Italy and Spain and covered acute and convalescent phases of COVID-19. The prospective study material was composed of cDNA or gDNA derived from T cells, B-cell-depleted T cells, or PBMCs. Deeply sampled blood TCRbeta repertoires from subjects exposed to, actively infected with, or recovered from COVID-19 were included in the dataset. A freely available public database, intended as a resource for researchers studying the immune response to SARS-CoV-2, is where the repertoires were released. Samples were obtained from the ongoing ImmuneRACE study (first 160 participants) and from 950 to 1,500 subjects provided by 6 global collaborators. The sample metadata nearly always contained a de-identified subject ID, COVID-19 status, age in years and sex. Where available, HLA class I and class II types were obtained from metadata supplied by the sample provider rather than from assay-based typing. Overall study outcomes, separate from this receptor: The amount of clinical and demographic metadata varied by source and participant and was provided uncurated.

Collaborating institutions collected whole blood in K2EDTA tubes following their own protocols. For TCRbeta analysis, collaborators shipped samples in one of three forms: frozen whole blood, isolated PBMCs, or DNA extracted from either of those sample types. Concerning this clone: Its antigen is unknown. Base qualities are missing; no much larger clone stands one base away.

The immunoSEQ Assay, a bias-controlled multiplex PCR, was used to amplify TCRbeta CDR3 regions from genomic DNA. Per the source publication's procedure: Nucleated cell counts per sample were estimated from amplification of reference gene primers within the assay. Sequence reads were collapsed and filtered to measure the absolute abundance of every unique TCRbeta CDR3 rearrangement. Productive Simpson clonality was computed per sample as the square root of Simpson's diversity index over productive rearrangements. TCRdb carries this immuneACCESS record with in-frame sequences only. Its versions omit some clonotypes, under half of them owing to an unresolved V gene in the studies checked, with the rest unexplained. The V and J calls and clone size were taken over from that table, and D and trimming were inferred from the DNA. The sample has more than 150,000 clones on record, approximately 82% of them singletons. Approximately 9.7% of the sample is in the top ten clones.

V and J are truncated by 1 base and 4 bases respectively, leaving an intervening sequence of 14 bases. CDR1 and CDR2 are drawn from the germline V gene (reference sequence): SEHNR, FQNEAQ. CDR3 length: 16 amino acids, cysteine to phenylalanine. Here the CDR3 DNA is all that survives: 48 bases in frame from base 1. The receptor comes from a woman in her forties or fifties with acute or convalescent COVID-19. The sequenced sample was peripheral blood. The chain couples TRBV7-9 to TRBJ1-3, with the D gene not clear enough to name. In nucleotides, the sequence is TGTGCCAGCAGCTTAGATGAGGGCTTAATCGGAAACACCATATATTTT. Its protein is CASSLDEGLIGNTIYF.